Described below is a single TCR beta chain sequence and its context. No antigen is known for it. This record comes from a study of cytomegalovirus exposure and HLA in healthy donors. Study results and caveats: A list of around 150 TCR beta chains associated with cytomegalovirus was given. TCR beta V segments were, for the most part, productive about 87% or about 30% of the time in an earlier analysis. DRB1 showed the most TCR associations and HLA-C the fewest in a later analysis, as rates varied by HLA locus.

Both 60 Vbeta primers and 13 Jbeta primers went into the PCR. This table comes from immunoSEQ multiplex PCR, and its TCRdb copy is limited to in-frame clones, with some not included. Seen here are some 150,000 clones, roughly 84% observed once, and the top ten hold approximately 2.5%. The CDR3 runs to 14 residues. V lost 3 bases to trimming and J lost 7 bases; unmatched junction nucleotides: 6. In germline, CDR1 is SEHNR, CDR2 FQNEAQ (reference sequence). J is TRBJ2-1 and V is TRBV7-9; 7 nucleotides match TRBD2. The sample was PBMCs. The TCR originated in a woman aged 18-30 years in good health and CMV-seronegative. The CDR3 spells CASSFRLAENEQFF. The CDR3, as DNA: TGTGCCAGCAGCTTTAGGCTAGCGGAGAATGAGCAGTTCTTC.